These 28 T cell receptor beta chains share one sample of origin, sequenced in a study of blood T cell repertoires in COVID-19. Sequenced by immunoSEQ multiplex PCR; TCRdb stores in-frame clones only, minus some. In the table there are 150,000 or so clones, about 80% of which are singletons. Sequenced sample: PBMCs or T cells enriched from blood (not recorded which). The receptors were gathered from a woman aged 45-59 years who had recovered from COVID-19.

The rearrangement links TRBV28 to TRBJ2-3; 8 bases are a match to TRBD2. CDR1 is MDHEN, CDR2 SYDVKM, per germline. V was pared by 7 bases and J by 3 bases, with 9 bases of the junction left unmatched. The CDR3 totals 15 residues. The CDR3 nucleotides read TGTGCCAGCAAGAGGGGGGCGGGGGGAACAGATACGCAGTATTTT. Amino acids: CASKRGAGGTDTQYF.

The V gene is TRBV11-3, the J gene TRBJ1-1; D uncertain. This CDR3 spans 15 amino acids. The V gene's germline CDR1 is SGHNT and CDR2 YENEEA. V was shortened by 4 bases and J by 0 bases, with 12 bases between the two germline ends. The CDR3 bases are TGTGCCAGCAGCTCGCATGAGTTTATGAACACTGAAGCTTTCTTT. It yields the protein CASSSHEFMNTEAFF.

The CDR3 DNA follows: TGCGCCAGCAGCTTGGGGGCGACTAATGAAAAACTGTTTTTT. As protein: CASSLGATNEKLFF. This chain connects TRBV5-1 to TRBJ1-4, with D unresolved. The V end was cut by 0 bases, the J end by 2 bases, with 5 bases between. The germline gives CDR1 SGHRS, CDR2 YFSETQ. The CDR3 totals 14 residues.

The rearrangement joins TRBV20-1 to TRBJ2-3, with TRBD1 as a possible D gene (6 bases). V was clipped by 3 bases and J by 13 bases, with 14 bases between them. This CDR3 is 11 amino acids long. CDR1 DFQATT and CDR2 SNEGSKA come from the germline V gene (reference sequence). In DNA, the CDR3 is TGCAGTGCTAGGCAGGGGTCGTTCAAGTATTTT. Translating gives CSARQGSFKYF.

This clone appeared once. The rearrangement uses TRBV28 and TRBJ1-2; D remains ambiguous. The V end lost 7 bases, the J end lost 4 bases, and 16 bases lay between the germline ends. CDR3 length: 14 amino acids. Germline CDR1 and CDR2: MDHEN and SYDVKM. The CDR3 here is CASIPTGVGYGYTF. The CDR3 DNA reads as TGTGCCAGCATCCCCACCGGGGTTGGCTATGGCTACACCTTC.

The CDR3 is CASSLAETGGTEAFF. CDR3 DNA sequence: TGTGCCAGCAGCTTGGCCGAGACAGGGGGGACTGAAGCTTTCTTT. The chain couples TRBV5-4 to TRBJ1-1, with 9 bases that match TRBD1. The CDR3 loop spans 15 amino acids. From germline, CDR1 is SGHNT and CDR2 YYREEE (reference sequence). With V trimmed by 0 bases and J by 5 bases, 5 bases remained unmatched.

The chain recombines TRBV6-6 with TRBJ1-2; 8 bases are a match to TRBD1. J lost 4 bases, V lost 4 bases, and 8 bases had no gene match. The germline CDR1 and CDR2 sequences are MNHNY and SVGAGI (reference sequence). The CDR3 is made up of 15 amino acids. For the CDR3, the DNA is TGTGCCAGCAGTTCCGGGACAGGACGTCCCTATGGCTACACCTTC. This gives the protein CASSSGTGRPYGYTF.

The J gene is TRBJ1-1, the V gene TRBV25-1, with D hard to call. Trimming cost V 4 bases and J 1 base, with 4 bases left between them. CDR3 length: 12 amino acids. Germline V gene lookup returns CDR1 MGHDK and CDR2 SYGVNS. The CDR3 sequence: CASSVQNTEAFF. The CDR3 DNA reads as TGTGCCAGCAGTGTCCAGAACACTGAAGCTTTCTTT.

The gene calls are TRBV5-1 and TRBJ2-7; TRBD1 matches 9 bases. J lost 6 bases, V lost 3 bases, and 7 bases had no gene match. CDR3 length equals 14 residues. The germline V gene encodes CDR1 SGHRS and CDR2 YFSETQ. The CDR3 protein is CASSSGTGLGEQYF. The DNA of the CDR3 is TGCGCCAGCAGCTCCGGGACAGGGCTTGGCGAGCAGTACTTC.

The chain is built from TRBV3-1 (or the pseudogene TRBV3-2) and TRBJ2-2, with TRBD1 identical over 7 bases. After removal of 5 bases from V and 4 bases from J, the junction contained 10 bases not matched to a gene. The CDR3 runs to 16 residues. Germline CDR1 reads LGHDT; CDR2 reads YNNKEL (reference sequence). The CDR3 sequence is CASSYAGQELTGELFF. The CDR3 DNA is TGTGCCAGCAGCTATGCCGGACAGGAGCTCACCGGGGAGCTGTTTTTT.

This clone was counted once. Here the CDR3 reads CASSPGTLITYEQYF. CDR3 DNA: TGTGCCAGCAGCCCTGGGACACTTATCACCTACGAGCAGTACTTC. The chain joins TRBV4-2 to TRBJ2-7, with D maybe TRBD1 (6 bases). This CDR3 is built from 15 residues. The V end was cut by 4 bases, the J end by 2 bases, with 15 bases between. Germline lookup yields CDR1 LGHNA and CDR2 YNFKEQ.

This clone was observed a handful of times. The chain carries TRBV7-3 and TRBJ2-1; 10 bases fit TRBD1. Trimming cost V 4 bases and J 7 bases; bases outside gene matches: 7. The germline gives CDR1 SGHTA, CDR2 FQGTGA. The CDR3 contains 15 residues. CDR3 in DNA: TGTGCCAGCAGCTCGACAGGGGGCTTGTTGAATGAGCAGTTCTTC. Amino acid sequence: CASSSTGGLLNEQFF.

This clone showed up just a few times. The chain uses TRBV7-3 and TRBJ2-1; TRBD2 aligns across 15 bases. Germline V gives CDR1 SGHTA, CDR2 FQGTGA. The J segment lost 10 bases and the V segment lost 4 bases, leaving 5 bases of the junction unmatched. This CDR3 is built from 15 residues. The CDR3 region is CASSSGLAGGQEQFF. DNA of the CDR3: TGTGCCAGCAGCTCGGGACTAGCGGGGGGCCAAGAGCAGTTCTTC.

The chain has TRBV19 and TRBJ1-1, with 8 bases aligning to TRBD1. There are 17 residues in the CDR3. V was clipped by 0 bases and J by 1 base; unmatched bases: 7. Germline V lookup: CDR1 LNHDA, CDR2 SQIVND (reference sequence). CDR3 DNA sequence: TGTGCCAGTAGTATAGATGGGACAGGCCGACCGAACACTGAAGCTTTCTTT. It codes for CASSIDGTGRPNTEAFF.

V and J are TRBV18 and TRBJ1-1, with TRBD1 matching over 9 bases. The CDR3 spans 13 residues. V shed 4 bases and J 6 bases; nucleotides not matched to a gene: 3. The germline CDR1 and CDR2 sequences are KGHSH and LQKENI. Here the CDR3 reads CASSLTGGSEAFF. The CDR3 bases are TGTGCCAGCTCACTTACAGGGGGCTCTGAAGCTTTCTTT.

V gene TRBV5-6 combines with J gene TRBJ2-3, with 8 bases that match TRBD2. CDR1 is SGHDT and CDR2 is YYEEEE in the germline V gene. The CDR3 covers 15 residues. V lost 3 bases, J lost 6 bases, and 9 bases stayed unmatched. The CDR3 sequence is CASSSSGSAPDTQYF. The CDR3 DNA sequence: TGTGCCAGCAGCTCAAGCGGGAGTGCACCGGATACGCAGTATTTT.

This clone has only one observation. The CDR3 sequence is CASSYPLAGLSYEQYF. The CDR3 bases are TGTGCCAGCAGTTACCCGCTAGCGGGACTCTCCTACGAGCAGTACTTC. The chain employs TRBV6-2 or TRBV6-3 and TRBJ2-7; the match to TRBD2 covers 9 bases. CDR3 length: 16 residues. V gave up 2 bases and J gave up 0 bases; unmatched junction bases: 5. Germline CDR1 MNHEY, CDR2 SVGEGT.

Written as DNA, the CDR3 is TGTGCCAGCAGCCCCGGTCCGTTTTCGTCCACTGAAGCTTTCTTT. It translates to CASSPGPFSSTEAFF. V usage is TRBV28 and J usage is TRBJ1-1; no reliable D call. V was trimmed by 6 bases and J by 4 bases, leaving 18 bases between them. Per the germline V gene, CDR1 is MDHEN and CDR2 is SYDVKM. The CDR3 runs 15 residues.

In nucleotides, the CDR3 is TGTGCCAGCAGTGACGAAGGGGTTAACGGGGAGCTGTTTTTT. Translation: CASSDEGVNGELFF. The chain couples TRBV6-1 to TRBJ2-2, with a tentative D call TRBD1 (5 bases). V shed 3 bases and J shed 7 bases, with 12 bases lying between them. Looked up from germline, CDR1 is MNHNS and CDR2 is SASEGT. The CDR3 sequence is 14 residues long.

J is TRBJ2-1 and V is TRBV5-6; 11 bases map to TRBD2. Germline loops: CDR1 SGHDT, CDR2 YYEEEE. The CDR3 loop spans 18 amino acids. The V and J ends lost 2 bases and 0 bases, in that order; junction bases with no gene match: 7. The CDR3 bases are TGTGCCAGCAGCTTAGCGTCTAGCGGGAGGAGCTCCTACAATGAGCAGTTCTTC. This sequence encodes CASSLASSGRSSYNEQFF.

The J gene is TRBJ1-5, the V gene TRBV27; 7 bases are a match to TRBD1. From germline, CDR1 is MNHEY and CDR2 SMNVEV (reference sequence). With V trimmed by 5 bases and J by 1 base, 2 bases remained unmatched. The CDR3 spans 14 residues. CDR3 sequence (DNA): TGTGCCAGCAGTAGACAGGGAAGCAATCAGCCCCAGCATTTT. Amino acids: CASSRQGSNQPQHF.

V is TRBV30 and J is TRBJ1-5, with D perhaps matching TRBD1 (6 bases). Germline assignment: CDR1 GTSNPN and CDR2 SVGIG (reference sequence). Deletions cut 1 base from V and 2 bases from J, with 12 bases between. The CDR3 has 15 residues. The CDR3 bases are TGTGCCTGGAGTGCTAAACAGGGTCGCAATCAGCCCCAGCATTTT. Amino acids: CAWSAKQGRNQPQHF. The full variable domain, with the rest looked up from reference TRBV30 and TRBJ1-5, is SQTIHQWPATLVQPVGSPLSLECTVEGTSNPNLYWYRQAAGRGLQLLFYSVGIGQISSEVPQNLSASRPQDRQFILSSKKLLLSDSGFYLCAWSAKQGRNQPQHFGDGTRLSIL.

The V and J genes are TRBV4-1 and TRBJ2-5; 7 nucleotides match TRBD2. The germline V gene encodes CDR1 MGHRA and CDR2 YSYEKL. This CDR3 has 13 amino acids. V trimming: 4 bases; J trimming: 7 bases; junction bases outside the gene matches: 6. The CDR3 here is CASSRDYRGTQYF. The CDR3 nucleotides are TGCGCCAGCAGCCGGGACTACCGGGGGACCCAGTACTTC.

The genes are TRBV29-1 and TRBJ2-1, with TRBD2 matching 11 bases. CDR3 length: 13 amino acids. Per germline, CDR1 SQVTM and CDR2 ANQGSEA. Trimming removed 6 bases from V and 7 bases from J; junction bases left unmatched: 5. CDR3 DNA sequence: TGCAGCGTACTAGCGGGGGCAAGAAATGAGCAGTTCTTC. It specifies CSVLAGARNEQFF.

The chain is built from TRBV18 and TRBJ1-5, with D unresolved. The CDR3 totals 13 residues. Per the germline V gene, CDR1 is KGHSH and CDR2 is LQKENI. V was shortened by 0 bases and J by 4 bases, with 4 bases between the two germline ends. The CDR3 DNA follows: TGTGCCAGCTCACCACCCTCTAATCAGCCCCAGCATTTT. Translating gives CASSPPSNQPQHF.

The genes are TRBV3-1 (or the pseudogene TRBV3-2) and TRBJ2-2; 9 positions match TRBD2. The CDR3 runs to 18 residues. Germline CDR1 LGHDT, CDR2 YNNKEL (reference sequence). V was pared by 0 bases and J by 3 bases, with 8 bases of the junction left unmatched. This CDR3 is CASSQDRQTSGYTGELFF. CDR3 sequence (DNA): TGTGCCAGCAGCCAAGATAGGCAGACTAGCGGCTACACCGGGGAGCTGTTTTTT.

The chain carries TRBV5-4 and TRBJ2-5; no reliable D call. V was trimmed by 1 base and J by 2 bases, leaving 9 bases between them. CDR1 and CDR2 (germline): SGHNT, YYREEE (reference sequence). This CDR3 spans 14 amino acids. Written as DNA, the CDR3 is TGTGCCAGCAGCTTGATATGGCAACAAGAGACCCAGTACTTC. The encoded protein is CASSLIWQQETQYF.

This clone was detected only a few times. The rearrangement uses TRBV7-8 and TRBJ1-2; no firm D call. The CDR3 has 14 residues. The germline V gene encodes CDR1 SGHVS and CDR2 FQNEAQ. V was cut by 1 base and J by 7 bases, with 13 bases left in between. CDR3 nucleotides: TGTGCCAGCAGCTTAGGCACATCCGGAGGTGGCTACACCTTC. Translation gives CASSLGTSGGGYTF.